This is a list of T cell receptor beta chains from one sample in a study of shared clonotypes between healthy human individuals. TCRdb's table, derived via immunoSEQ multiplex PCR, lists solely in-frame clones and lacks some. The top ten clones hold around 0.4% of a sample with 2 million to 2.5 million clones, approximately 93% of them seen once. The sample comprised naive CD4+ T cells from PBMCs. The source of these receptors is a man aged 18 to 30 in good health. Some clones in this sample may be carry-over from other donors' samples. CDR3s include the opening cysteine and the closing phenylalanine or tryptophan. D genes are given only for firm matches. Clone size is stated in some rows and not others, as once, few, many or a class when expanded.

clone_size	d_call	j_call	v_call	cdr3_length	cdr3_aa	cdr3_nt
once	TRBD1	TRBJ1-3	TRBV2	17	CASSGLRGRGPGNTIYF	TGTGCCAGCAGTGGGCTTCGGGGCAGGGGGCCGGGAAACACCATATATTTT
NA	TRBD2	TRBJ2-2	TRBV5-1	17	CASSLDPGGPRTGELFF	TGCGCCAGCAGCTTGGATCCGGGAGGGCCGCGCACCGGGGAGCTGTTTTTT
few	TRBD2	TRBJ2-2	TRBV2	15	CASSATSGSTGELFF	TGTGCCAGCAGCGCGACTAGCGGGAGCACCGGGGAGCTGTTTTTT
NA	NA	TRBJ2-1	TRBV7-3	16	CASSLLPEGRYNEQFF	TGTGCCAGCAGCTTATTGCCGGAGGGCCGTTACAATGAGCAGTTCTTC
NA	TRBD2	TRBJ2-7	TRBV2	14	CASRPSSGRSEQYF	TGTGCCAGCAGGCCTAGTAGCGGGAGATCGGAGCAGTACTTC
once	TRBD1	TRBJ2-4	TRBV5-1	19	CASSFRTGGGLSAKNIQYF	TGCGCCAGCAGCTTTAGGACAGGGGGCGGTTTATCGGCCAAAAACATTCAGTACTTC
NA	NA	TRBJ1-4	TRBV5-1	13	CASSPSPNEKLFF	TGCGCCAGCAGCCCCTCCCCTAATGAAAAACTGTTTTTT
NA	NA	TRBJ1-5	TRBV19	16	CASSIIKGYSNQPQHF	TGTGCCAGTAGTATTATTAAAGGGTATAGCAATCAGCCCCAGCATTTT
NA	TRBD2	TRBJ2-1	TRBV11-2	17	CASSLMLLAGGYNEQFF	TGTGCCAGCAGCCTGATGCTCCTAGCGGGAGGTTACAATGAGCAGTTCTTC
NA	TRBD1	TRBJ1-2	TRBV7-6	13	CASSLSRGLGYTF	TGTGCCAGCAGCTTATCCAGGGGGCTTGGCTACACCTTC
NA	NA	TRBJ2-2	TRBV10-3	13	CAISGQVTGELFF	TGTGCCATCAGTGGGCAGGTCACCGGGGAGCTGTTTTTT
once	TRBD1	TRBJ2-3	TRBV9	14	CASSATGATDTQYF	TGTGCCAGCAGCGCGACAGGGGCCACAGATACGCAGTATTTT
NA	TRBD2	TRBJ2-5	TRBV11-2	15	CASSLLAGGPETQYF	TGTGCCAGCAGCTTACTAGCGGGAGGGCCGGAGACCCAGTACTTC
NA	NA	TRBJ1-2	TRBV6-6	14	CASSYSTDLYGYTF	TGTGCCAGCAGTTACTCGACAGATCTCTATGGCTACACCTTC
NA	NA	TRBJ1-5	TRBV19	12	CASKAGAQPQHF	TGTGCCAGTAAAGCGGGCGCTCAGCCCCAGCATTTT
NA	TRBD1	TRBJ2-3	TRBV10-3	14	CAITPGQGEDTQYF	TGTGCCATCACCCCTGGGCAGGGGGAAGATACGCAGTATTTT
NA	TRBD1	TRBJ1-1	TRBV28	15	CASSLATGGGAEAFF	TGTGCCAGCAGTTTGGCCACAGGGGGCGGGGCTGAAGCTTTCTTT
NA	NA	TRBJ2-2	TRBV27	15	CASRRDNLVTGELFF	TGTGCCAGCAGAAGGGACAATTTGGTAACCGGGGAGCTGTTTTTT
NA	TRBD2	TRBJ2-7	TRBV5-1	16	CASSPLAGGGSYEQYF	TGCGCCAGCAGTCCGCTAGCGGGAGGGGGGTCCTACGAGCAGTACTTC
NA	TRBD1	TRBJ1-1	TRBV11-2	14	CASSRNQGAREAFF	TGTGCCAGCAGCCGAAACCAGGGGGCAAGGGAAGCTTTCTTT
few	NA	TRBJ1-3	TRBV18	16	CASSPRRLESGNTIYF	TGTGCCAGCTCACCACGGAGGTTAGAGTCTGGAAACACCATATATTTT
once	TRBD1	TRBJ1-1	TRBV27	18	CASSGLQDRLQGVTEAFF	TGTGCCAGCAGTGGCCTCCAGGACAGGCTACAGGGGGTCACTGAAGCTTTCTTT
once	TRBD1	TRBJ2-3	TRBV6-4	13	CASSGQGSNTQYF	TGTGCCAGCAGTGGACAGGGGTCGAATACGCAGTATTTT
NA	NA	TRBJ2-3	TRBV6-5	15	CASRRTVLYTDTQYF	TGTGCCAGCAGGCGGACGGTACTTTACACAGATACGCAGTATTTT
NA	NA	TRBJ2-7	TRBV5-1	15	CASSLGGGSGYEQYF	TGCGCCAGCAGCTTGGGTGGAGGGAGCGGTTACGAGCAGTACTTC
NA	TRBD2	TRBJ2-1	TRBV4-3	16	CASSQILAGAAHEQFF	TGCGCCAGCAGCCAAATACTAGCGGGAGCCGCCCATGAGCAGTTCTTC
NA	NA	TRBJ2-7	TRBV6-1	18	CASSEFDYGGGPSYEQYF	TGTGCCAGCAGTGAATTTGATTATGGAGGAGGGCCATCCTACGAGCAGTACTTC
NA	NA	TRBJ2-7	TRBV7-6	15	CASSPARSGTNEQYF	TGTGCCAGCAGCCCAGCCCGCTCCGGGACAAACGAGCAGTACTTC
NA	TRBD1	TRBJ2-2	TRBV5-1	19	CASTYRTPGGAVSTGELFF	TGCGCCAGCACGTATCGAACCCCAGGGGGCGCTGTCTCTACCGGGGAGCTGTTTTTT
NA	NA	TRBJ2-2	TRBV15	13	CATSRGFSGELFF	TGTGCCACCAGCAGAGGTTTCTCCGGGGAGCTGTTTTTT
NA	TRBD1	TRBJ1-2	TRBV6-1	13	CASSRTGDRGYTF	TGTGCCAGCAGCCGAACAGGGGATCGTGGCTACACCTTC
NA	NA	TRBJ2-7	TRBV5-1	16	CASRVGRNSRSYEQYF	TGCGCCAGCAGGGTTGGGAGGAACTCCCGCTCCTACGAGCAGTACTTC
NA	NA	TRBJ2-2	TRBV19	15	CASKDTAANTGELFF	TGTGCCAGTAAGGATACGGCAGCTAACACCGGGGAGCTGTTTTTT
NA	NA	TRBJ2-7	TRBV11-3	14	CASSRDRSSYEQYF	TGTGCCAGCAGCCGGGACCGAAGCTCCTACGAGCAGTACTTC
NA	NA	TRBJ2-1	TRBV6-5	15	CASSYGTSSYNEQFF	TGTGCCAGCAGTTACGGAACGAGCTCCTACAATGAGCAGTTCTTC
NA	NA	TRBJ2-7	TRBV6-5	14	CASSDRDKNYEQYF	TGTGCCAGCAGTGACCGGGACAAAAACTACGAGCAGTACTTC
NA	NA	TRBJ1-2	TRBV28	14	CASSLPRDIYGYTF	TGTGCCAGCAGTTTACCCCGGGACATCTATGGCTACACCTTC
NA	TRBD1	TRBJ2-5	TRBV5-1	17	CASSYSWDRGAQETQYF	TGCGCCAGCAGCTATTCTTGGGACAGGGGGGCCCAAGAGACCCAGTACTTC
NA	NA	TRBJ2-2	TRBV5-1	17	CASKQRGGEYNTGELFF	TGCGCCAGCAAACAACGGGGCGGCGAGTATAACACCGGGGAGCTGTTTTTT
NA	NA	TRBJ1-2	TRBV7-9	15	CASRDPGPINYGYTF	TGTGCCAGCAGAGACCCGGGACCGATTAACTATGGCTACACCTTC
NA	NA	TRBJ1-5	TRBV30	15	CAWSATGTVGQPQHF	TGTGCCTGGAGCGCAACCGGGACGGTTGGGCAGCCCCAGCATTTT
NA	TRBD1	TRBJ2-7	TRBV7-9	15	CASSLTGKPSYEQYF	TGTGCCAGCAGCCTGACAGGGAAACCCTCCTACGAGCAGTACTTC
NA	NA	TRBJ1-2	TRBV13	12	CASSRRHTGYTF	TGTGCCAGCAGCAGGCGACATACTGGCTACACCTTC
NA	TRBD1	TRBJ1-5	TRBV4-1	16	CASSQPGTGGSQPQHF	TGCGCCAGCAGCCAACCCGGGACAGGGGGTAGTCAGCCCCAGCATTTT
NA	TRBD1	TRBJ2-1	TRBV30	17	CAWTLLQGVGPYNEQFF	TGTGCCTGGACCCTCCTCCAGGGGGTCGGCCCCTACAATGAGCAGTTCTTC
NA	TRBD1	TRBJ2-7	TRBV4-2	15	CASRRDRGLLYEQYF	TGTGCCAGCCGCCGGGACAGGGGGTTACTGTACGAGCAGTACTTC
NA	NA	TRBJ1-2	TRBV28	13	CASSLSGHGGYTF	TGTGCCAGCAGTTTAAGCGGACATGGGGGCTACACCTTC
NA	NA	TRBJ2-7	TRBV29-1	13	CSVEGRLGYEQYF	TGCAGCGTTGAAGGGCGCCTCGGGTACGAGCAGTACTTC
NA	NA	TRBJ1-3	TRBV28	15	CASTLAGLSGNTIYF	TGTGCCAGCACCCTGGCAGGGCTCTCTGGAAACACCATATATTTT